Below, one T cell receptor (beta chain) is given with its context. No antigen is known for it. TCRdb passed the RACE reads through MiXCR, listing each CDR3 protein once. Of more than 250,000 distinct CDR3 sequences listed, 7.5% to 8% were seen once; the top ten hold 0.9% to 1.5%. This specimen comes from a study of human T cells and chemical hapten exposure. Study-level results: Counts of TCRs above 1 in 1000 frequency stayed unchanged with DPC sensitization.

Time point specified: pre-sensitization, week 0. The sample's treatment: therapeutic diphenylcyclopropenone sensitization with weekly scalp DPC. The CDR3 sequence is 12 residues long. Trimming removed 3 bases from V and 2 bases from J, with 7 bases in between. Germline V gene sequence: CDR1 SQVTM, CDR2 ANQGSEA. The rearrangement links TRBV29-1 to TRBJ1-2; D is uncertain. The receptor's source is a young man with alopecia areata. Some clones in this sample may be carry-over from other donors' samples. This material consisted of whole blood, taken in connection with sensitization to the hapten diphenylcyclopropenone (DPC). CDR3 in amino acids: CSVDVGNYGYTF. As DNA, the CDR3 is TGCAGCGTTGATGTAGGGAACTATGGCTACACCTTC.